These 23 T cell receptor beta chains originate from one sample sequenced in a study of T cells in narcolepsy (dated by TCRdb to the late 2010s). Receptors were amplified or captured by the immunoSEQ multiplex PCR assay. The source is immuneACCESS, and TCRdb retained only in-frame sequences with V and J called. Part of the clones is not carried over; for the studies checked, unresolved V genes explain less than half of this, and the remainder is unexplained. The sample table contains over 25,000 clones; only one count was recorded for under 85% of them. Roughly 3.5% of the sample lies in the top ten. Sequencing used memory (CD45RA-) CD4+ T cells from blood. The sample's cell subset or site label, decoded: memory T cells sorted ex vivo from peripheral blood. The source is a human donor in good health.

The chain is built from TRBV27 and TRBJ1-6; 8 bases fit TRBD1. The CDR3 runs to 17 residues. Looked up from germline, CDR1 is MNHEY and CDR2 is SMNVEV (reference sequence). J lost 0 bases, V lost 6 bases, and 7 bases had no gene match. DNA of the CDR3: TGTGCCAGCAGAAAAACAGGGGGTTTCTCCTATAATTCACCCCTCCACTTT. Translated: CASRKTGGFSYNSPLHF.

Points on this clone: Other DNA sequences in the sample encode the same CDR3. The chain couples TRBV18 to TRBJ1-2; TRBD1 might be the D (6 bases). The V and J ends lost 3 bases and 0 bases respectively, with 14 bases between them. Germline values: CDR1 KGHSH, CDR2 LQKENI. The CDR3 length is 16 residues. In nucleotides, the CDR3 is TGTGCCAGCTCACCGGTGACAGGTGAGACTAACTATGGCTACACCTTC. Its translation: CASSPVTGETNYGYTF.

The chain couples TRBV28 to TRBJ1-1; D is unclear. Germline assignment: CDR1 MDHEN and CDR2 SYDVKM. The CDR3 has 12 amino acids. Trimming removed 5 bases from V and 11 bases from J, with 15 bases in between. CDR3 nucleotides: TGTGCCAGCAGTCCACGGGAGTTGATCGCTTTCTTT. It codes for CASSPRELIAFF.

This rearrangement joins TRBV5-8 to TRBJ2-7; 12 bases agree with TRBD2. The V and J ends lost 3 bases and 5 bases, in that order; junction bases with no gene match: 15. Looked up from germline, CDR1 is SGHTS and CDR2 is YDEGEE. The CDR3 loop spans 18 amino acids. Written as DNA, the CDR3 is TGTGCCAGCAGCTCCTACACCCGGACTAGCGGGATGGGTGACGAGCAGTACTTC. This sequence encodes CASSSYTRTSGMGDEQYF.

The chain is built from TRBV6-1 and TRBJ2-1; 9 bases are shared with TRBD2. Losses at the gene ends were 2 bases for V and 2 bases for J; bases not matched to a gene: 1. The CDR3 extends over 15 amino acids. Germline-derived CDR1 and CDR2 are MNHNS and SASEGT. This chain's CDR3 is CASSESGRPYNEQFF. CDR3 nucleotides: TGTGCCAGCAGTGAAAGCGGGAGGCCCTACAATGAGCAGTTCTTC.

This clone ranks as medium-sized. Other DNA sequences of this sample code for an identical CDR3. The V gene is TRBV19, the J gene TRBJ1-4; D not resolved. The germline CDR1 and CDR2 sequences are LNHDA and SQIVND (reference sequence). V was cut by 1 base and J by 7 bases, with 7 bases left in between. The CDR3 runs to 13 residues. CDR3 nucleotide sequence: TGTGCCAGTAGTATAGGTTTGGGTGAAAAACTGTTTTTT. It encodes CASSIGLGEKLFF.

This clone has only a few counts. The V gene is TRBV18, the J gene TRBJ2-5; 10 positions agree with TRBD2. This CDR3 comprises 16 residues. Germline CDR1 KGHSH, CDR2 LQKENI. The trim removed 3 bases at V and 5 bases at J, leaving 9 bases unmatched. The CDR3 here is CASSPPASGSSETQYF. The CDR3 bases are TGTGCCAGCTCACCTCCTGCTAGCGGGAGTTCGGAGACCCAGTACTTC.

About this clone: One junction end disagrees with the germline gene, perhaps due to a read error. The chain links TRBV29-1 to TRBJ1-1; TRBD1 matches 8 bases. Germline CDR1 and CDR2: SQVTM and ANQGSEA. The CDR3 spans 13 residues. In DNA, the CDR3 is TGCAGCGTTGCGACAGGGGCGAACGCTGAAGCTTTCTTT. Its protein is CSVATGANAEAFF.

This clone was recorded a few times. The chain joins TRBV29-1 to TRBJ2-2, with 7 bases aligning to TRBD2. Unmatched junction bases numbered 5, after V lost 4 bases and J lost 6 bases. CDR1 SQVTM and CDR2 ANQGSEA come from the germline V gene. This CDR3 contains 13 residues. In DNA, the CDR3 is TGCAGCGTTGCAACTAGCGTTGCCGGGGAGCTGTTTTTT. Its protein product is CSVATSVAGELFF.

The DNA of the CDR3 is TGTGCCAGCTCCCGGGGCCCTCATGGGGACGAGCAGTACTTC. This gives the protein CASSRGPHGDEQYF. The rearrangement links TRBV6-1 to TRBJ2-7; D possibly uses TRBD1 or TRBD2 (5 bases each). The CDR3 sequence is 14 residues long. Trimming shortened V by 8 bases and J by 5 bases, and 19 bases separated the two germline ends. Per germline, CDR1 MNHNS and CDR2 SASEGT.

V usage is TRBV4-2 and J usage is TRBJ2-7; a possible D gene is TRBD2 (6 bases). Germline CDR1 is LGHNA and CDR2 is YNFKEQ. V lost 0 bases and J 0 bases, leaving 12 bases between the germline ends. The length of the CDR3 is 16 residues. DNA of the CDR3: TGTGCCAGCAGCCAAGATCCCGCGGGGAGCTCCTACGAGCAGTACTTC. Protein product: CASSQDPAGSSYEQYF.

This clone was detected a few times. The chain couples TRBV18 to TRBJ1-1, with a possible D match to TRBD1 (5 bases). V lost 0 bases, J lost 7 bases, and 9 bases lay in between. The CDR3 consists of 13 residues. Germline CDR1 reads KGHSH; CDR2 reads LQKENI. CDR3: CASSPPQGYEAFF. In DNA form, the CDR3 reads TGTGCCAGCTCACCACCCCAGGGATATGAAGCTTTCTTT.

CDR3 sequence: CASSPGGPQETQYF. As DNA, the CDR3 is TGTGCCAGCAGCCCGGGCGGGCCTCAAGAGACCCAGTACTTC. The J gene is TRBJ2-5, the V gene TRBV7-7, with D perhaps matching TRBD2 (5 bases). Trimming took off 5 bases at V and 2 bases at J, with 12 bases between the two ends. Germline CDR1 SSHAT, CDR2 FNYEAQ (reference sequence). This CDR3 spans 14 amino acids.

The V and J genes are TRBV13 and TRBJ1-1, with D perhaps TRBD1 (6 bases). The CDR3 is 16 residues long. The germline CDR1 and CDR2 sequences are PRHDT and FYEKMQ (reference sequence). Deletions cut 3 bases from V and 3 bases from J, with 17 bases between. CDR3 loop: CASSFSPGAAYTEAFF. CDR3 in DNA: TGTGCCAGCAGCTTCAGTCCGGGGGCTGCTTACACTGAAGCTTTCTTT.

V gene TRBV6-5 combines with J gene TRBJ1-3; tentative D call: TRBD1 (5 bases). The germline V gene encodes CDR1 MNHEY and CDR2 SVGAGI. Between the trimmed V and J ends, which lost 4 bases and 0 bases, there was a span of 10 bases. CDR3 length: 15 residues. The CDR3 region is CASSSGANSGNTIYF. Written as DNA, the CDR3 is TGTGCCAGCAGTTCCGGGGCAAACTCTGGAAACACCATATATTTT.

V and J are TRBV9 and TRBJ2-3, with 8 bases aligning to TRBD2. V shed 4 bases, J shed 4 bases, and the junction held 14 bases outside the gene matches. CDR3 length: 17 amino acids. Per germline, CDR1 SGDLS and CDR2 YYNGEE. The CDR3 coding sequence is TGTGCCAGCAGCTCAATGCTCTCGGCGGGAGGTTCAGATACGCAGTATTTT. Its protein product is CASSSMLSAGGSDTQYF.

The DNA of the CDR3 is TGTGCCAGCAGCTCAAAACAGGGTTCGGGGACCGGGGAGCTGTTTTTT. Translation gives CASSSKQGSGTGELFF. V usage is TRBV11-2 and J usage is TRBJ2-2; a possible D gene is TRBD1 (6 bases). The CDR3 contains 16 residues. Trimming removed 4 bases from V and 5 bases from J, with 17 bases in between. The germline CDR1 and CDR2 sequences are SGHAT and FQNNGV.

The chain joins TRBV5-4 to TRBJ2-7, with D hard to call. The ends were cut back, 0 bases at V and 0 bases at J, with 7 bases in the middle. Germline V gene sequence: CDR1 SGHNT, CDR2 YYREEE (reference sequence). The CDR3 runs to 14 residues. CDR3 amino acids: CASSLGQTSYEQYF. CDR3 bases: TGTGCCAGCAGCTTGGGGCAGACCTCCTACGAGCAGTACTTC.

This chain connects TRBV5-4 to TRBJ1-1, with no clear D. Trimming removed 4 bases from V and 0 bases from J, with 16 bases in between. CDR3 length equals 16 residues. Germline lookup yields CDR1 SGHNT and CDR2 YYREEE (reference sequence). In DNA form, the CDR3 reads TGTGCCAGCAGCCCCGCGGGTGTCCCTATGAACACTGAAGCTTTCTTT. This translates into CASSPAGVPMNTEAFF. The full variable domain, rest sourced from reference TRBV5-4 and TRBJ1-1, is ETGVTQSPTHLIKTRGQQVTLRCSSQSGHNTVSWYQQALGQGPQFIFQYYREEENGRGNFPPRFSGLQFPNYSSELNVNALELDDSALYLCASSPAGVPMNTEAFFGQGTRLTVV.

The chain uses TRBV2 and TRBJ2-3; 14 bases map to TRBD2. V was pared by 6 bases and J by 5 bases, with 10 bases of the junction left unmatched. CDR1 and CDR2 from the germline V gene are SNHLY and FYNNEI. This CDR3 has 17 amino acids. The CDR3 spells CASRRLAGGSGGDTQYF. CDR3 bases: TGTGCCAGCAGGAGACTAGCGGGAGGGTCCGGGGGAGATACGCAGTATTTT.

As DNA, the CDR3 is TGTGCCAGTAGCCAGAAATGGGGACAGGCTAGCAATCAGCCCCAGCATTTT. The encoded protein is CASSQKWGQASNQPQHF. The chain has TRBV19 and TRBJ1-5; 8 bases match TRBD1. The V gene end was trimmed by 6 bases and the J gene end by 0 bases; junction bases not matched to a gene: 10. The CDR3 is 17 residues long. Germline CDR1 and CDR2: LNHDA and SQIVND (reference sequence).

This rearrangement joins TRBV2 to TRBJ1-1, with 7 bases that match TRBD1. This CDR3 has 13 amino acids. Per the germline V gene, CDR1 is SNHLY and CDR2 is FYNNEI. The trim removed 7 bases at V and 4 bases at J, leaving 6 bases unmatched. The CDR3 spells CASKNGDSTEAFF. In DNA, the CDR3 is TGTGCCAGCAAAAACGGGGACAGCACTGAAGCTTTCTTT.

The chain carries TRBV18 and TRBJ1-4; tentative D call: TRBD1 (5 bases). The V gene lost 5 bases and the J gene lost 8 bases, with 21 bases spanning the gap. The CDR3 sequence is 16 residues long. CDR1 and CDR2 from the germline V gene are KGHSH and LQKENI. CDR3 amino acids: CASSVLPGLRTEKLFF. CDR3 in DNA: TGTGCCAGCTCAGTCCTTCCGGGACTAAGAACCGAAAAACTGTTTTTT.